This T cell receptor beta chain appears in the sequencing data of a study of blood T cells in healthy people across ages (dated by TCRdb to between 2015 and 2016). Regarding the research as a whole: Template switching captured roughly one uniquely barcoded TCR beta cDNA molecule per two T cells in model experiments. The donors were split into four age groups: young (average 16 years), middle-aged (about 40), aged (more than 60) and long-lived (approximately 80). Donors of different ages were randomly distributed across sequencing lanes to avoid experimental bias. To track age-related changes in TCR beta repertoire diversity, the study relied on deep sequencing normalized with unique cDNA molecular identifiers. For two donors (one aged 18 to 30 and one aged 80 or older), the study analyzed two additional independent replicas of 1 million unique cDNA reads from the same blood draw.

Library prep was done by 5' RACE. A second PCR of roughly 7 to 11 cycles was performed with a sample-barcoded 5' primer and a J-beta primer mix. Each TCR beta cDNA molecule received a unique molecular identifier from a template-switch 5' adaptor carrying 12 random nucleotides. Each sample yielded at least 2.5 million CDR3-containing paired-end reads. The Mint cDNA synthesis kit, primed by a TRBC-specific oligonucleotide, was used to synthesize first-strand cDNA from all RNA. All cDNA was treated with uracil-DNA glycosylase and then went through a first 18-cycle PCR with the universal primers M1SS and BC2_uni_R. As for the original processing: Each sample was normalized by randomly selecting 1 million high-quality reads, each carrying a distinct molecular identifier. Reads sharing molecular identifiers were discarded rather than binned into consensus sequences. MiTCR, set to a Q25 quality threshold and the strictest error-elimination algorithm, was used for CDR3 identification, clonotype clustering and error correction. A nonparametric unseen species model with Euler transformation was used to estimate a lower bound on total TCR beta diversity. TCRdb reran the public reads through fastp at Q25 and MiXCR, keeping productive beta chains. Every distinct CDR3 protein forms one entry, paired with its most common genes and DNA. The V and J calls, along with clone size, are taken from TCRdb and not from the paper's own processing. Recorded for this sample are fewer than 2,000,000 distinct CDR3 sequences; 30% to 40% of them occurred a single time. The ten biggest clones cover about 21% of the sample.

Here is what the overall study found, with its caveats: Estimates of total diversity from one million sequenced T cells were regarded as lower bounds and underestimates. The long-lived group showed more naive CD4+ T cells, fewer expanded clones and increased TCR diversity than the aged group, suggesting age selection. As age increased, observed TCR beta diversity per million T cells dropped in a roughly linear way, and a significant reduction was already evident by age 40. The percentage of naive T cells measured by flow cytometry correlated strongly with observed TCR beta diversity. Conclusive comparison of naive and antigen-experienced compartments was prevented by the profiling of bulk unsorted PBMCs. Because donor CMV infection status was unknown, age-related changes in expanded clonotypes were potentially confounded.

Systemically healthy Caucasian individuals from Russia, around 39 in total and aged roughly 6 to 95 years, were included as donors. Around 10 milliliters of peripheral blood were drawn from each donor into EDTA-treated Vacutainer tubes. Ficoll-Paque density-gradient centrifugation was used to isolate PBMCs, with at least 7 million obtained per sample. Trizol reagent was used to extract total RNA from the PBMCs, yielding at least 5 micrograms per sample. For every donor, an aliquot of PBMCs went through flow cytometry to measure the percentages of naive CD45RAhigh/CD27high T cells. This clonotype was seen ten or more times. Its specific antigen is unknown. There are no base qualities to consult, and no much larger clone falls within one base. This clonotype was sampled from a human donor in good health. Specimen: blood.

The CDR3 loop reads CSTGYGDTYNEQFF. DNA sequence: TGCAGCACTGGGTACGGGGACACCTACAATGAGCAGTTCTTC. Recombination linked TRBV29-1 to TRBJ2-1, with TRBD1 tentatively as D gene (6 bases match). V drops 8 bases and J drops 2 bases, leaving 16 bases in between. CDR1 and CDR2 (SQVTM, ANQGSEA) derive from the germline V gene. The CDR3 contains 14 residues, cysteine and phenylalanine counted. Of all the DNA, just the CDR3 is kept, 42 bases in frame from base 1.